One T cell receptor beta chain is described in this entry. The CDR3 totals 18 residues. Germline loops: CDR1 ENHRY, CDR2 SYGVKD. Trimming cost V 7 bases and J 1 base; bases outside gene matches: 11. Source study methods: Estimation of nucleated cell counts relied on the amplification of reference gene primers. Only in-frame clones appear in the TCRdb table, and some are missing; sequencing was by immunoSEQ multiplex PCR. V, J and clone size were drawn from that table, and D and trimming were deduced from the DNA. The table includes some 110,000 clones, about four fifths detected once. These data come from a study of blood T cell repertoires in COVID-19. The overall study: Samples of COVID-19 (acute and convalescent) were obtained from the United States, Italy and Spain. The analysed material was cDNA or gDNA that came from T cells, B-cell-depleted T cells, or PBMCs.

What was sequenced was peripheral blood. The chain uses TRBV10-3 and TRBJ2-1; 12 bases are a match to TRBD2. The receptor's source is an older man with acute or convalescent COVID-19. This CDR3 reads CAITRMTSGRSSYNEQFF. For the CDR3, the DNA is TGTGCCATCACCCGAATGACTAGCGGGAGATCTTCCTACAATGAGCAGTTCTTC.